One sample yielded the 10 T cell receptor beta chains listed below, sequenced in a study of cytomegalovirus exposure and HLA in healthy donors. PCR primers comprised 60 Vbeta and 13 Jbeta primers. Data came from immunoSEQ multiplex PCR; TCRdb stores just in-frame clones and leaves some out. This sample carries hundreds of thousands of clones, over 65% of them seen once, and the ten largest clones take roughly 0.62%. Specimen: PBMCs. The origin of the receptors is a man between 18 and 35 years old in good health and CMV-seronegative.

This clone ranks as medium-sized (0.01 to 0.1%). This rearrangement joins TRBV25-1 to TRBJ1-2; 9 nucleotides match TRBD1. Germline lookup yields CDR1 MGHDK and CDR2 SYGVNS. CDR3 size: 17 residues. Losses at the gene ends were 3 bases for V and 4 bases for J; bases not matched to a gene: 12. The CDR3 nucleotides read TGTGCCAGCAGTGACCTCCGGGACAGGGCAGGGGGCTATGGCTACACCTTC. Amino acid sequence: CASSDLRDRAGGYGYTF.

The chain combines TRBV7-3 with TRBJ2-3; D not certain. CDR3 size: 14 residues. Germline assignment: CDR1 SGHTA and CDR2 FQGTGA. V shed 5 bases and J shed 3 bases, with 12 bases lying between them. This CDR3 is CASSTTGGTDTQYF. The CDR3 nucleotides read TGTGCCAGCAGCACGACGGGTGGAACAGATACGCAGTATTTT.

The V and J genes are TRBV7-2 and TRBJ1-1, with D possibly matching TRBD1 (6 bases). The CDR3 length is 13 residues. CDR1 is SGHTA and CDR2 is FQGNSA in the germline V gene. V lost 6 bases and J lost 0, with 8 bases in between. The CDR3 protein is CASRRTVNTEAFF. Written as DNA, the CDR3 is TGTGCCAGCAGAAGGACAGTGAACACTGAAGCTTTCTTT.

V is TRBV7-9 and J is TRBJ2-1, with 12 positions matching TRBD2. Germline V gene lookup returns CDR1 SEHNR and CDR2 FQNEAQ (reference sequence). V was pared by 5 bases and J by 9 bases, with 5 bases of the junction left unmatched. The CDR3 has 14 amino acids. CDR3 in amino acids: CASSPTSGRIEQFF. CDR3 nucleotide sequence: TGTGCCAGCAGCCCCACTAGCGGGAGGATTGAGCAGTTCTTC.

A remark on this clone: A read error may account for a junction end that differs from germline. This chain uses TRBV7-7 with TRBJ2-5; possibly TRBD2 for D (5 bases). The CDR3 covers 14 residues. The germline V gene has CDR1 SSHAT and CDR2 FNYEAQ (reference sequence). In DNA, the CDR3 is TGTGCTAGCAGCCCGCAAGGGAGACGAGAGACCCAGTACTTC. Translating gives CASSPQGRRETQYF.

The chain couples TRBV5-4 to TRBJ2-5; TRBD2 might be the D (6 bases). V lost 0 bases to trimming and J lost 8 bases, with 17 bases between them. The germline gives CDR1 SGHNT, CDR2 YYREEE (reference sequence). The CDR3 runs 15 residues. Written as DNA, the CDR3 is TGTGCCAGCAGCTTGGGCGGGACTGCTTCGGAAACCCAGTACTTC. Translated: CASSLGGTASETQYF.

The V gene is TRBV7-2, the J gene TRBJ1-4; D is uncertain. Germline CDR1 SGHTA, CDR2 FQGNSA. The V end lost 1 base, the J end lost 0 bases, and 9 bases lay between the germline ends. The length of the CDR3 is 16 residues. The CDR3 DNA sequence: TGTGCCAGCAGCTTAGATCTAGGCTCAACTAATGAAAAACTGTTTTTT. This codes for CASSLDLGSTNEKLFF. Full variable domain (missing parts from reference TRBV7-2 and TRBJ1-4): GAGVSQSPSNKVTEKGKDVELRCDPISGHTALYWYRQSLGQGLEFLIYFQGNSAPDKSGLPSDRFSAERTGGSVSTLTIQRTQQEDSAVYLCASSLDLGSTNEKLFFGSGTQLSVL.

The CDR3 DNA follows: TGCGCCAGCAGCCAGACTAGCGGGATCACCTACGAGCAGTACTTC. It translates to CASSQTSGITYEQYF. This chain joins TRBV4-1 and TRBJ2-7; 11 bases line up with TRBD2. Germline trimming cut 3 bases from V and 2 bases from J; bases unmatched to any gene: 3. There are 15 residues in the CDR3. From germline, CDR1 is MGHRA and CDR2 YSYEKL.

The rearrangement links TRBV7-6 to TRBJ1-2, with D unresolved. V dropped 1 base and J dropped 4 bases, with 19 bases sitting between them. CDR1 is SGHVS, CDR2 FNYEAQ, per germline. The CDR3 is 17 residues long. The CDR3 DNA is TGTGCCAGCAGCTTAGAAGGCGAACGGGGTGTAGTCTATGGCTACACCTTC. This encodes CASSLEGERGVVYGYTF.

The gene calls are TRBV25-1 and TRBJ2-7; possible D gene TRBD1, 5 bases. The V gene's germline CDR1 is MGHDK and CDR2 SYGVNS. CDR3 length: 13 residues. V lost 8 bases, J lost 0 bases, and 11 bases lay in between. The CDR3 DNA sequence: TGTGCCAGCGAGACAGTGAACTCCTACGAGCAGTACTTC. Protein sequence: CASETVNSYEQYF.